This T cell receptor (beta chain) was documented in a study of response to subunit inactivated influenza vaccine listed by TCRdb under 2018. For the wider study: The study used deep quantitative T cell receptor repertoire profiling to track responses to a trivalent subunit inactivated influenza vaccine. Paper-wide results and their limitations: The authors proposed that each seasonal influenza vaccination may bring in only a limited number of new T cells.

CDR1 SGDLS and CDR2 YYNGEE were looked up in the germline V gene. From its cysteine to its phenylalanine, the CDR3 spans 17 amino acids. The retained sequence is limited to the CDR3, 51 bases, with the frame set at the first base. V and J lose 2 bases and 2 bases, and a span of 20 bases separates them. This clonotype has just a few counts. Which antigen it targets is not known. There are no base qualities to consult, and no much larger clone falls within one base. The method was RT-PCR. Sequencing was performed on an Illumina HiSeq 2500. TCRdb reanalyzed the raw reads on its own, using fastp at Q25 for trimming and MiXCR for clone calling, and kept in-frame beta chains. Every entry covers one CDR3 protein and lists the most common genes and DNA from its rows. Counted in this sample were 700,000 to 900,000 distinct CDR3 sequences; 21% of them appeared once. The top ten constitute roughly 10% of the sample.

This receptor was obtained from a man aged 50-59 years who received an inactivated influenza vaccine. Donor details come from another sample of the same person, matched by shared clones. The chain uses TRBV9 and TRBJ2-7; the D gene is not confidently resolved. The source was PBMCs from blood, collected roughly 5 days after vaccination. The sequence in DNA is TGTGCCAGCAGCGTCCTCCTCACCTCAGCCTGTACCTACGAGCAGTACTTC. Its protein is CASSVLLTSACTYEQYF.